A selection of T cell receptor beta chains follows, all from one sample in a study of T cell repertoires in cytomegalovirus infection. Each CDR3 protein is one row after TCRdb ran MiXCR on the reads. The sample contains about 740,000 distinct CDR3 sequences, around 35% of which appear only once. Their antigens remain unidentified. The sample was cultured PBMCs, taken from culture after CMV antigen stimulation. All receptors come from a human donor in good health (CMV status not recorded). Some clones in this sample may be carry-over from other donors' samples. Each CDR3 is given with its conserved first and last residue. D genes are given only for firm matches. Rows may omit the clone size; those that give it use once, few, many or a size class.

clone_size,j_call,d_call,v_call,cdr3_aa,cdr3_nt
.,TRBJ1-3,TRBD1,TRBV11-2,CASGRDRDVSGNTIYF,TGTGCCAGCGGACGGGACAGGGACGTTTCTGGAAACACCATATATTTT
.,TRBJ2-2,TRBD1,TRBV2,CAEKGTGATGELFF,TGTGCCGAAAAGGGGACAGGGGCCACCGGGGAGCTGTTTTTT
few,TRBJ2-2,.,TRBV7-6,CASSLGATATGELFF,TGTGCCAGCAGCTTAGGGGCGACGGCCACCGGGGAGCTGTTTTTT
few,TRBJ2-3,.,TRBV7-3,CASSLNPTGADTQYF,TGTGCCAGCAGCTTAAATCCGACGGGAGCAGATACGCAGTATTTT
few,TRBJ2-5,TRBD2,TRBV7-2,CASSLGLLAGAGETQYF,TGTGCCAGCAGCTTAGGTCTCCTAGCGGGGGCAGGGGAGACCCAGTACTTC
.,TRBJ2-5,.,TRBV12-5,CASGLGRLVSQETQYF,TGTGCTAGTGGTTTGGGCCGACTAGTTTCTCAAGAGACCCAGTACTTC
.,TRBJ1-6,.,TRBV7-6,CASTFGDQPLHF,TGTGCCAGCACCTTCGGAGATCAACCCCTCCACTTT
.,TRBJ2-1,TRBD2,TRBV7-4,CASSQGLGAYNEQFF,TGTGCCAGCAGCCAGGGACTAGGAGCCTACAATGAGCAGTTCTTC
.,TRBJ1-2,.,TRBV19,CASSLNEQGRGYTF,TGTGCCAGTAGCCTTAACGAACAGGGTCGTGGCTACACCTTC
.,TRBJ1-6,TRBD1,TRBV6-6,CASSYRGEGSPLHF,TGTGCCAGCAGCTACAGGGGAGAGGGTTCACCCCTCCACTTT
few,TRBJ1-5,.,TRBV7-4,CASRQGLDQPQHF,TGTGCCAGCAGACAGGGATTAGATCAGCCCCAGCATTTT
.,TRBJ1-1,.,TRBV12-3/TRBV12-4,CASSFLGGSEAFF,TGTGCCAGCAGTTTTTTGGGTGGCAGTGAAGCTTTCTTT
few,TRBJ2-1,.,TRBV18,CASSPPITYNEQFF,TGTGCCAGCTCACCACCAATCACCTACAATGAGCAGTTCTTC
.,TRBJ1-6,.,TRBV5-1,CASSSDSQNSPLHF,TGCGCCAGCAGCTCGGACAGCCAGAATTCACCCCTCCACTTT
.,TRBJ2-3,TRBD2,TRBV20-1,CSVPGSAGCTDTQYF,TGCAGTGTCCCAGGCTCAGCGGGGTGCACAGATACGCAGTATTTT
many,TRBJ2-1,TRBD1,TRBV19,CASNERTGWSYNEQFF,TGTGCCAGTAATGAACGGACAGGGTGGTCCTACAATGAGCAGTTCTTC
.,TRBJ2-1,.,TRBV19,CASRAGPIDGEQFF,TGTGCCAGTAGGGCGGGGCCCATAGACGGTGAGCAGTTCTTC